This T cell receptor beta chain was recovered during a study of CD8 T cells in Susac syndrome. Negative isolation was applied to CD8+ and CD4+ T cells, and FACS enrichment was applied to TEMRA cells. This CDR3 contains 13 residues. Germline CDR1 is SQVTM and CDR2 is ANQGSEA. Trimming took 5 bases from V and 3 from J, leaving 13 bases between them. An input of about 0.5 to 1 ug of RNA was subjected to reverse transcription using random hexamers. One entry per CDR3 protein, called by TCRdb with MiXCR from the immunoSEQ multiplex PCR reads. The sample has some 180,000 distinct CDR3 sequences; about 95% are singletons.

Sequencing input: CD4+ T cells from PBMCs. J is TRBJ1-1 and V is TRBV29-1; the D gene is possibly TRBD1 (6 bases). The TCR was taken from a human donor in good health. DNA of the CDR3: TGCAGCGTTAGAGGGACAATAGACACTGAAGCTTTCTTT. Protein product: CSVRGTIDTEAFF. Supplemented by reference TRBV29-1 and TRBJ1-1, the full variable domain reads SAVISQKPSRDICQRGTSLTIQCQVDSQVTMMFWYRQQPGQSLTLIATANQGSEATYESGFVIDKFPISRPNLTFSTLTVSNMSPEDSSIYLCSVRGTIDTEAFFGQGTRLTVV.